A single sample gave rise to the 14 T cell receptor beta chains below, sequenced in a study of blood T cell repertoires in COVID-19. Profiled with immunoSEQ multiplex PCR; TCRdb holds only in-frame clones, not every one. The repertoire holds more than 50,000 clones, with nearly 90% as singletons. Source material: peripheral blood. The receptors originated from a man between 60 and 70 years old with active COVID-19.

The rearrangement uses TRBV7-3 and TRBJ2-1; the match to TRBD2 covers 10 bases. The trim removed 4 bases at V and 8 bases at J, leaving 8 bases unmatched. From germline, CDR1 is SGHTA and CDR2 FQGTGA. The CDR3 consists of 15 residues. The CDR3: CASSYGASGSHEQFF. Written as DNA, the CDR3 is TGTGCCAGCAGCTATGGTGCTAGCGGGAGCCATGAGCAGTTCTTC.

The chain couples TRBV6-5 to TRBJ2-7, with a weak D call TRBD2 (5 bases). CDR1 is MNHEY, CDR2 SVGAGI, per germline. The CDR3 spans 15 residues. The V and J ends lost 7 bases and 0 bases respectively, with 16 bases between them. CDR3 region: CASTLPSGYSYEQYF. CDR3 nucleotides: TGTGCCAGCACTCTCCCCAGCGGATACTCCTACGAGCAGTACTTC.

CDR3 DNA sequence: TGTGCCAGCTCACCACGGACAGGGAGCGATCATGGTGAGCAGTTCTTC. It translates to CASSPRTGSDHGEQFF. V gene TRBV18 combines with J gene TRBJ2-1; 8 bases match TRBD1. The CDR3 is 16 amino acids. Germline CDR1 is KGHSH and CDR2 is LQKENI. V was pared by 1 base and J by 9 bases, with 11 bases of the junction left unmatched.

The gene calls are TRBV7-3 and TRBJ2-1; 14 nucleotides match TRBD2. Trimming cost V 5 bases and J 7 bases; bases outside gene matches: 7. The germline gives CDR1 SGHTA, CDR2 FQGTGA. The CDR3 has 16 amino acids. The chain's CDR3 is CASSGPGTSGGNEQFF. CDR3 DNA: TGTGCCAGCAGCGGACCCGGGACTAGCGGGGGAAATGAGCAGTTCTTC. The full variable domain, its missing parts supplied by reference TRBV7-3 and TRBJ2-1, is GAGVSQTPSNKVTEKGKYVELRCDPISGHTALYWYRQSLGQGPEFLIYFQGTGAADDSGLPNDRFFAVRPEGSVSTLKIQRTERGDSAVYLCASSGPGTSGGNEQFFGPGTRLTVL.

The rearrangement joins TRBV2 to TRBJ2-1; possible D gene TRBD2, 5 bases. V was cut by 7 bases and J by 9 bases, with 13 bases left in between. Per the germline V gene, CDR1 is SNHLY and CDR2 is FYNNEI. The CDR3 is 12 residues long. CDR3 nucleotides: TGTGCCAGCAACTATTTCCGGGGTGAGCAGTTCTTC. It specifies CASNYFRGEQFF.

V gene TRBV5-4 combines with J gene TRBJ2-2, with D uncertain. V was cut by 3 bases and J by 4 bases, with 7 bases left in between. The germline V gene encodes CDR1 SGHNT and CDR2 YYREEE (reference sequence). The CDR3 is 13 amino acids. The DNA for the CDR3 is TGTGCCAGCAGCTCACAGTTCACCGGGGAGCTGTTTTTT. It specifies CASSSQFTGELFF.

The gene calls are TRBV6-5 and TRBJ1-4; TRBD1 aligns across 10 bases. The CDR3 covers 14 residues. The junction had 3 bases not matched to a gene; V was cut back by 5 bases and J by 6 bases. Germline-derived CDR1 and CDR2 are MNHEY and SVGAGI. CDR3 amino acids: CASSMGQGYEKLFF. DNA for the CDR3: TGTGCCAGCAGTATGGGACAGGGGTATGAAAAACTGTTTTTT.

The chain links TRBV4-2 to TRBJ1-2, with D possibly being TRBD1 (5 bases). Trimming removed 0 bases from V and 4 bases from J, with 6 bases in between. This CDR3 comprises 13 residues. CDR1 LGHNA and CDR2 YNFKEQ come from the germline V gene. This CDR3 is CASSQDDSYGYTF. Here the CDR3 DNA reads TGTGCCAGCAGCCAAGACGACAGCTATGGCTACACCTTC.

There are a few counts of this clone. The chain uses TRBV5-1 and TRBJ2-7; possibly TRBD1 for D (5 bases). Germline values: CDR1 SGHRS, CDR2 YFSETQ. This CDR3 comprises 17 residues. V was trimmed by 3 bases and J by 3 bases, leaving 22 bases between them. Here the CDR3 DNA reads TGCGCCAGCAGCTCCGGCCTAGGGGCACAACGGAACTACGAGCAGTACTTC. Translated, it gives CASSSGLGAQRNYEQYF.

V and J are TRBV10-3 and TRBJ2-3; D not resolved. Germline values: CDR1 ENHRY, CDR2 SYGVKD. The ends were cut back, 9 bases at V and 1 base at J, with 14 bases in the middle. The CDR3 extends over 14 amino acids. The CDR3 DNA reads TGTGCCATTGGAGTGGGTGTGGGCACAGATACGCAGTATTTT. Translating gives CAIGVGVGTDTQYF.

The chain couples TRBV20-1 to TRBJ2-7; 9 bases line up with TRBD1. This CDR3 spans 11 amino acids. From germline, CDR1 is DFQATT and CDR2 SNEGSKA (reference sequence). V lost 6 bases to trimming and J lost 5 bases; unmatched junction nucleotides: 2. The CDR3 region is CSAGQGNEQYF. DNA of the CDR3: TGCAGTGCGGGACAGGGAAACGAGCAGTACTTC.

This chain uses TRBV27 with TRBJ1-1; TRBD1 is a possible D gene (6 bases). The germline V and J ends were trimmed by 3 bases and 5 bases, with 7 bases remaining between them. The CDR3 runs 12 residues. Germline V gene sequence: CDR1 MNHEY, CDR2 SMNVEV (reference sequence). Written as DNA, the CDR3 is TGTGCCAGCAGTTTCACAGGGACTGAAGCTTTCTTT. As protein: CASSFTGTEAFF.

V is TRBV3-1 (or the pseudogene TRBV3-2) and J is TRBJ1-4; TRBD1 is a possible D gene (5 bases). CDR3 length: 14 amino acids. V was pared by 2 bases and J by 8 bases, with 12 bases between. Germline assignment: CDR1 LGHDT and CDR2 YNNKEL (reference sequence). CDR3 in amino acids: CASSQQGLREKLFF. The CDR3 coding sequence is TGTGCCAGCAGCCAACAGGGTTTGCGGGAAAAACTGTTTTTT.

The V gene is TRBV28, the J gene TRBJ2-1, with 9 bases lining up with TRBD2. The CDR3 consists of 16 residues. Trimming removed 2 bases from V and 4 bases from J; junction bases left unmatched: 6. Germline V CDR1 and CDR2: MDHEN, SYDVKM. The CDR3 sequence: CASSLPSSGAYNEQFF. In DNA form, the CDR3 reads TGTGCCAGCAGTTTACCCTCTAGCGGGGCGTACAATGAGCAGTTCTTC.